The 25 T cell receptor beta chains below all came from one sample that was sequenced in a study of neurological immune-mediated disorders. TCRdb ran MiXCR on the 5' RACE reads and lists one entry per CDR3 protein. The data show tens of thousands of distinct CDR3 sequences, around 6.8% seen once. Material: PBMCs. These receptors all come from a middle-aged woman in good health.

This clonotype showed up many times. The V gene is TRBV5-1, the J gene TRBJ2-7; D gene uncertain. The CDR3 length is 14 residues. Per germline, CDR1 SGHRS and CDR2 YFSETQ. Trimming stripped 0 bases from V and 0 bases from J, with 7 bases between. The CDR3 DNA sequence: TGCGCCAGCAGCTTGGACTCAAGCTCCTACGAGCAGTACGTC. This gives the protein CASSLDSSSYEQYV.

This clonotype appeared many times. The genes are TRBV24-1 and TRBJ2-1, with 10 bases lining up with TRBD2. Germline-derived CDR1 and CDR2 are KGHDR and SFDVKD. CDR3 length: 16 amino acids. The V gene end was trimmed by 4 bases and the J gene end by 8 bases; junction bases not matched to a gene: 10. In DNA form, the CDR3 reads TGTGCCACCAGTGACCCCAGCGGGAGGGCCGGGGATGAGCAGTTCTTC. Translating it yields CATSDPSGRAGDEQFF.

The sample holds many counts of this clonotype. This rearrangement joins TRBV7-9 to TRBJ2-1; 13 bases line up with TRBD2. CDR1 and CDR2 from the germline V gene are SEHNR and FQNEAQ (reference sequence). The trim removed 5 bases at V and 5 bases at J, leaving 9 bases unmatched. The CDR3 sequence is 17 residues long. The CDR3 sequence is CASSPTLAGGRNNEQFF. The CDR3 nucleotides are TGTGCCAGCAGCCCCACACTAGCGGGAGGGCGGAACAATGAGCAGTTCTTC.

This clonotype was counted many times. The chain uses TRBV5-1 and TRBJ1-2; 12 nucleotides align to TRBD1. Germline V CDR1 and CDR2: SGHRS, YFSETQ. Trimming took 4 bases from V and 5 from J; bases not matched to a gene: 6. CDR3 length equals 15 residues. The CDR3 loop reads CASSPGQGAPYGYTF. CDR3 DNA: TGCGCCAGCAGCCCGGGACAGGGGGCGCCATATGGCTACACCTTC.

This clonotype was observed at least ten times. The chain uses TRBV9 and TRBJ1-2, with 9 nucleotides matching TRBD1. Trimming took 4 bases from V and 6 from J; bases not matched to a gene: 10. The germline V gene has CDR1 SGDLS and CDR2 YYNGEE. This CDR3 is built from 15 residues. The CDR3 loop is CASSPGTGLAHGYTF. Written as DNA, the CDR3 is TGTGCCAGCAGCCCCGGGACAGGGTTGGCCCATGGCTACACCTTC. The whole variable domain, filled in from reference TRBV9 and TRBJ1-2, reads DSGVTQTPKHLITATGQRVTLRCSPRSGDLSVYWYQQSLDQGLQFLIQYYNGEERAKGNILERFSAQQFPDLHSELNLSSLELGDSALYFCASSPGTGLAHGYTFGSGTRLTVV.

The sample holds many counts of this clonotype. CDR3 coding DNA: TGTGCCACCGGGACCGACGGCTACGAGCAGTACTTC. Residues: CATGTDGYEQYF. The chain joins TRBV15 to TRBJ2-7; D assignment may be TRBD1 or TRBD2 (5 bases each). There are 12 residues in the CDR3. The V gene lost 8 bases and the J gene lost 3 bases, with 11 bases spanning the gap. Germline lookup yields CDR1 LNHNV and CDR2 YYDKDF (reference sequence).

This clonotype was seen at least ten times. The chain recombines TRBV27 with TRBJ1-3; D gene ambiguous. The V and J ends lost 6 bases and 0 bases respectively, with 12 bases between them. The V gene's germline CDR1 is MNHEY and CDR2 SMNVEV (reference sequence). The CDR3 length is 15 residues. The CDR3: CASSSRQSSGNTIYF. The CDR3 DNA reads TGTGCCAGCAGCTCACGGCAGAGCTCTGGAAACACCATATATTTT.

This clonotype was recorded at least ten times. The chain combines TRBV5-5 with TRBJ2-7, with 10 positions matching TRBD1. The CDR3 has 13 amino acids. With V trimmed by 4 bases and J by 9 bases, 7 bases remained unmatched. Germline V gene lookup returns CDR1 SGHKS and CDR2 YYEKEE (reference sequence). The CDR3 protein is CASSRGQGIWQYV. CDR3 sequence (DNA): TGTGCCAGCAGCCGGGGACAGGGGATTTGGCAGTACGTC.

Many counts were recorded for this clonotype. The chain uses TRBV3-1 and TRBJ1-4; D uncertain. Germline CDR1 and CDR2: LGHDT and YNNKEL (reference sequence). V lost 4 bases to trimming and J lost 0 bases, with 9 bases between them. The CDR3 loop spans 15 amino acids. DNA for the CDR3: TGTGCCAGCAGCCCCGGACGGGCAACTAATGAAAAACTGTTTTTT. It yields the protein CASSPGRATNEKLFF.

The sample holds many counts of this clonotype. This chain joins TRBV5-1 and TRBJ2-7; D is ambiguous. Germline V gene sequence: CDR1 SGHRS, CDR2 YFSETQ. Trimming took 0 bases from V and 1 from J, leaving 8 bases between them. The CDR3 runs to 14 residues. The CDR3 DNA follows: TGCGCCAGCAGCTTGGGTCCCTCTTCCTACGAGCAGTACTTC. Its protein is CASSLGPSSYEQYF.

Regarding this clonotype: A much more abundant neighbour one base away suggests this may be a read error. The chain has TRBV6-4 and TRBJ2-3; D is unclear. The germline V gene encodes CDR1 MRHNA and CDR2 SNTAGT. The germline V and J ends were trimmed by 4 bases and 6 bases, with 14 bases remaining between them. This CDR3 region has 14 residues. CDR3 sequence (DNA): TGTGCCAGCAGTGTGGACGATACCTTGGATACGCAGTATTTT. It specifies CASSVDDTLDTQYF.

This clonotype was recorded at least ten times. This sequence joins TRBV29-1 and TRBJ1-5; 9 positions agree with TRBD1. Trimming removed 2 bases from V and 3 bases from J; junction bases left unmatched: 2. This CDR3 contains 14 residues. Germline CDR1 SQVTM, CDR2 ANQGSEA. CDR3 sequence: CSVETGGINQPQHF. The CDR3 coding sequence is TGCAGCGTTGAAACAGGGGGCATCAATCAGCCCCAGCATTTT.

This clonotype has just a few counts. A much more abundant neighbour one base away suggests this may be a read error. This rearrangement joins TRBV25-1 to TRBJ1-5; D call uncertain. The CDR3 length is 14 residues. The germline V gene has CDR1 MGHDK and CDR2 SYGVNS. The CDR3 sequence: CGSSEGGSDQPQHF. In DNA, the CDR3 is TGTGGCAGCAGTGAGGGAGGGTCCGATCAGCCCCAGCATTTT. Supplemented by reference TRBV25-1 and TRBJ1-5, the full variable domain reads EADIYQTPRYLVIGTGKKITLECSQTMGHDKMYWYQQDPGMELHLIHYSYGVNSTEKGDLSSESTVSRIRTEHFPLTLESARPSHTSQYLCGSSEGGSDQPQHFGDGTRLSIL.

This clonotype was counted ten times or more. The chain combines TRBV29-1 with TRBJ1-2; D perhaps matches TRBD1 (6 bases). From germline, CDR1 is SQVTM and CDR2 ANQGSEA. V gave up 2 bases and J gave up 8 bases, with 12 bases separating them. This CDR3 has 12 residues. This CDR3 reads CSVEPTGTGYTF. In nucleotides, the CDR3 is TGCAGCGTTGAACCTACCGGGACAGGCTACACCTTC. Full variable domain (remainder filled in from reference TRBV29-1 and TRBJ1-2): SAVISQKPSRDICQRGTSLTIQCQVDSQVTMMFWYRQQPGQSLTLIATANQGSEATYESGFVIDKFPISRPNLTFSTLTVSNMSPEDSSIYLCSVEPTGTGYTFGSGTRLTVV.

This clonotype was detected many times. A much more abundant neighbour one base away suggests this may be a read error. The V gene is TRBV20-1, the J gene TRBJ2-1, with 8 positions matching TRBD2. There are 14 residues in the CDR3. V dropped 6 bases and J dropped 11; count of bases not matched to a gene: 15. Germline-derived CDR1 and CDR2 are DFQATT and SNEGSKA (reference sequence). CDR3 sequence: CSAGLVGVKMKQFF. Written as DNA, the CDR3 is TGCAGTGCGGGACTAGTGGGAGTTAAGATGAAGCAGTTCTTC.

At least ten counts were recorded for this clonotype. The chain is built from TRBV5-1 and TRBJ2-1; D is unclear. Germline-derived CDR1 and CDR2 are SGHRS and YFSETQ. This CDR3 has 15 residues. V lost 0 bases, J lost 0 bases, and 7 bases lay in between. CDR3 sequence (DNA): TGCGCCAGCAGCTTGGGATCCAGCTCCTACAATGAGCAGTTCTTC. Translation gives CASSLGSSSYNEQFF.

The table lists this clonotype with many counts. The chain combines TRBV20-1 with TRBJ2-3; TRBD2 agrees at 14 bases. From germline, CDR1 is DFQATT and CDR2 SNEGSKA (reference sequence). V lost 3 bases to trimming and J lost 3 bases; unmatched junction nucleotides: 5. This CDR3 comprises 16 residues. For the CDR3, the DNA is TGCAGTGCTAGGGGACTAGCGGGAGAAGTAACAGATACGCAGTATTTT. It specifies CSARGLAGEVTDTQYF.

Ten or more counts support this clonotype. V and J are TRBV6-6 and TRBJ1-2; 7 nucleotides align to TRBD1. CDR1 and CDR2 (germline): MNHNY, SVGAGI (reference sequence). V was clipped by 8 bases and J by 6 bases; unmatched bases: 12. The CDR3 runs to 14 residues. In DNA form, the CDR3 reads TGTGCCAGCGAAGGCCAGGGGGGGGGTGATGGCTACACCTTC. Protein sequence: CASEGQGGGDGYTF.

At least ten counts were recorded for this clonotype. CDR3 in DNA: TGTGCCAGCAGCCCGGGACAGGGTAGAAGCTATGGCTACACCTTC. The encoded protein is CASSPGQGRSYGYTF. V usage is TRBV5-6 and J usage is TRBJ1-2; 9 positions match TRBD1. J gave up 4 bases and V 4 bases, and 8 bases lay outside the gene matches. Germline values: CDR1 SGHDT, CDR2 YYEEEE. This CDR3 contains 15 residues.

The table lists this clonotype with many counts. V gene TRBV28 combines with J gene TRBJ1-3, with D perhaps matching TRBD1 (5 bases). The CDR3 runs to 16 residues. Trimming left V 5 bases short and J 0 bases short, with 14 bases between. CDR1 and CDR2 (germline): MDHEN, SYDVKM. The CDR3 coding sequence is TGTGCCAGCAGTACACCCCGGGACGGCTCTGGAAACACCATATATTTT. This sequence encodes CASSTPRDGSGNTIYF. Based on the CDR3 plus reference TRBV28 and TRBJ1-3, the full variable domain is DVKVTQSSRYLVKRTGEKVFLECVQDMDHENMFWYRQDPGLGLRLIYFSYDVKMKEKGDIPEGYSVSREKKERFSLILESASTNQTSMYLCASSTPRDGSGNTIYFGEGSWLTVV.

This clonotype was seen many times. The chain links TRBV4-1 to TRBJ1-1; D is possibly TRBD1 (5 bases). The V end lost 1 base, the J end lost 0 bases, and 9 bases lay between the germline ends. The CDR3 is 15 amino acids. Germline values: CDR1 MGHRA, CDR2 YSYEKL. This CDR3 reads CASSQVDSMNTEAFF. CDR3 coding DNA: TGCGCCAGCAGCCAAGTAGACAGCATGAACACTGAAGCTTTCTTT.

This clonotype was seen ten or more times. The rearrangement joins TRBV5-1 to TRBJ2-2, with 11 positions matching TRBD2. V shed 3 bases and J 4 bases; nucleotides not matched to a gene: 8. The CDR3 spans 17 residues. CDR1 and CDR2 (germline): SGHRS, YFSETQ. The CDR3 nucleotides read TGCGCCAGCAGCTCTAGGCTAGCGGGAGGTAGCACCGGGGAGCTGTTTTTT. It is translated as CASSSRLAGGSTGELFF.

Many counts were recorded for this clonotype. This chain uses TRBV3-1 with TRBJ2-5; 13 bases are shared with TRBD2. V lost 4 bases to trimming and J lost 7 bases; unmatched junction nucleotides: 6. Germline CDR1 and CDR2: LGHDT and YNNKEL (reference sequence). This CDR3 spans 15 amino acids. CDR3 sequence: CASSPRTSGSGTQYF. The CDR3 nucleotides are TGTGCCAGCAGCCCGCGGACTAGCGGGAGTGGGACCCAGTACTTC.

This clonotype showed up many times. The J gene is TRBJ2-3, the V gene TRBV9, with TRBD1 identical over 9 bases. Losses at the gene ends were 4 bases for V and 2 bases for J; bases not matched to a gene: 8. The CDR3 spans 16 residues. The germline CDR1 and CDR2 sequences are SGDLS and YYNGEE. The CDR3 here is CASSPRTGEFTDTQYF. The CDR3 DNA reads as TGTGCCAGCAGCCCTAGGACAGGGGAGTTCACAGATACGCAGTATTTT.

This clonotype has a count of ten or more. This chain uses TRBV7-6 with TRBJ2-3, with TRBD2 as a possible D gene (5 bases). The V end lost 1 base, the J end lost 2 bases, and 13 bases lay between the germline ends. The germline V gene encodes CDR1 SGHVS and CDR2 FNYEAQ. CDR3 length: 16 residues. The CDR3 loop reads CASSLGGSRNTDTQYF. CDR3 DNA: TGTGCCAGCAGCTTAGGCGGGTCCCGGAACACAGATACGCAGTATTTT.